A selection of T cell receptor beta chains follows, all from one sample in a study of molecular identifiers for immune sequencing clone quantification. TCRdb reprocessed the PCR reads with MiXCR, giving one entry per CDR3 protein. The sample yields over 600,000 distinct CDR3 sequences, roughly 21% seen once. Sample: naive CD8+ T cells from blood, with Jurkat cell RNA spiked in. The receptors stem from a human donor in good health. Some libraries in this study had Jurkat cell RNA spiked in. Each CDR3 is given with its conserved first and last residue. D genes are given only for firm matches. A clone size is listed for some rows: how often the clone was seen (once, few, many), or a class if it is expanded.

clone size: few; V gene: TRBV6-2/TRBV6-3; J gene: TRBJ2-3; D gene: TRBD1; CDR3 protein: CASSPTGTALTDTQYF; CDR3 DNA: TGTGCCAGCAGTCCCACCGGGACAGCACTCACAGATACGCAGTATTTT
clone size: many; V gene: TRBV7-2; J gene: TRBJ2-1; D gene: TRBD2; CDR3 protein: CASSNGLVLFF; CDR3 DNA: TGTGCCAGCAGCAACGGACTAGTTCTGTTCTTC
clone size: -; V gene: TRBV19; J gene: TRBJ1-1; D gene: -; CDR3 protein: CASSVARGGWVMNTEAFF; CDR3 DNA: TGTGCCAGTAGCGTGGCCAGGGGCGGGTGGGTGATGAACACTGAAGCTTTCTTT
clone size: few; V gene: TRBV3-1; J gene: TRBJ2-1; D gene: -; CDR3 protein: CASSQDYGRSSTLEQFF; CDR3 DNA: TGTGCCAGCAGCCAAGATTACGGTCGGTCTAGCACGCTTGAGCAGTTCTTC
clone size: many; V gene: TRBV27; J gene: TRBJ2-7; D gene: TRBD2; CDR3 protein: CASSPGLAVYEQYF; CDR3 DNA: TGTGCCAGCAGCCCGGGACTAGCGGTCTACGAGCAGTACTTC
clone size: -; V gene: TRBV5-1; J gene: TRBJ2-1; D gene: -; CDR3 protein: CASSQIGNMGVRSYNEQFF; CDR3 DNA: TGCGCCAGCAGCCAAATCGGGAACATGGGGGTTCGGTCCTACAATGAGCAGTTCTTC
clone size: many; V gene: TRBV5-4; J gene: TRBJ2-7; D gene: -; CDR3 protein: CASSQQGWYEQYF; CDR3 DNA: TGTGCCAGCAGTCAACAGGGATGGTACGAGCAGTACTTC
clone size: many; V gene: TRBV20-1; J gene: TRBJ2-5; D gene: -; CDR3 protein: CSAGRVLETQYF; CDR3 DNA: TGCAGTGCCGGACGCGTTCTTGAGACCCAGTACTTC
clone size: many; V gene: TRBV4-1; J gene: TRBJ2-1; D gene: TRBD2; CDR3 protein: CASSQVVLAGNEQFF; CDR3 DNA: TGCGCCAGCAGCCAAGTAGTTCTAGCGGGGAATGAGCAGTTCTTC
clone size: many; V gene: TRBV7-9; J gene: TRBJ1-1; D gene: TRBD1; CDR3 protein: CASSWTGPNTEAFF; CDR3 DNA: TGTGCCAGCAGCTGGACAGGGCCGAACACTGAAGCTTTCTTT